This T cell receptor beta chain was sequenced during a study of T-cell memory formation after mild COVID-19. Findings of the study overall: Day 15 to 85 contracting clones showed balanced CD4/CD8; day 15 to 37 expanders favored CD4+.

One entry per CDR3 protein results from TCRdb running MiXCR on the 5' RACE reads. The sample has roughly 410,000 distinct CDR3 sequences, around 24% seen once. For this clonotype: What it recognizes is unknown.

Germline CDR1 MNHEY, CDR2 SVGEGT. V trimming: 6 bases; J trimming: 4 bases; junction bases outside the gene matches: 9. CDR3 length: 15 residues. The sequence came from an adult woman who had mild COVID-19 (a few samples of this study predate the infection). Cell type and time point are not known. Sequencing was performed on PBMCs or a T cell subset sorted from them (not recorded which). The chain links TRBV6-2 or TRBV6-3 to TRBJ2-1; 7 nucleotides line up with TRBD2. CDR3 loop: CASSWSGTGYNEQFF. Written as DNA, the CDR3 is TGTGCCAGCAGCTGGAGCGGGACGGGTTACAATGAGCAGTTCTTC.